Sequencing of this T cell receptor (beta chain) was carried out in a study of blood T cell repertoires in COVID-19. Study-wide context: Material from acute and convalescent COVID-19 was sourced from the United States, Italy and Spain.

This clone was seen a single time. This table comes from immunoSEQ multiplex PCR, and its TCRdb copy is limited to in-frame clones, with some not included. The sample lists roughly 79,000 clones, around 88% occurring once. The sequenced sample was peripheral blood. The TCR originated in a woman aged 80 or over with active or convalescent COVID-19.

The CDR3 loop reads CASTSFYEQFF. The DNA of the CDR3 is TGTGCCAGCACTTCGTTTTATGAGCAGTTCTTC. The gene calls are TRBV2 and TRBJ2-1; no reliable D call. Germline loops: CDR1 SNHLY, CDR2 FYNNEI. The CDR3 is 11 amino acids. The V gene lost 7 bases and the J gene lost 8 bases, with 9 bases spanning the gap.